This T cell receptor (beta chain) was sequenced during a study of cytomegalovirus exposure and HLA in healthy donors (dated by TCRdb to 2016 to 2017). Describing the broader study: In an earlier analysis of about 560 of the donors, 276 Gb of sequence data and roughly 100 million unique TCR beta sequences from about 190 million T cells were reported. An early release covering roughly 580 HLA-typed donors comprised approximately 300 gigabases of sequencing data and some 79 million unique TCR sequences. Of the roughly 400 genotyped donors, less than 85% were placed in the genetic ancestry cluster associated with self-reported Caucasian donors. The study aimed to test whether cataloging public T cell receptors could reveal signatures of past pathogen exposure. The study used immunosequencing to profile the T cell repertoires of approximately 640 subjects and linked those repertoires to cytomegalovirus serostatus. A separate validation cohort of approximately 130 different subjects was used in addition to the roughly 670-subject first cohort. The study combined high-throughput TCR immunosequencing, statistical association of individual TCRs with disease status, and machine learning to predict cytomegalovirus infection status. To study patterns of TCR occurrence, a later analysis re-analyzed previously published TCR beta repertoires from around 670 donors and added high-resolution HLA genotyping. Rather than using new phenotypic data, the later analysis identified candidate immune exposures from TCR beta sequences and from how often those sequences occurred across donors. In an earlier analysis of more than 550 of the donors, high-throughput TCR beta sequencing was used to judge whether each TCR beta V gene segment behaved as functional or pseudogenic. Donor age, sex, ethnicity and CMV serostatus were collected together with the repertoire data. In a later genetic analysis, genome-wide SNP genotypes for 398 of the 666 donors were used, and that subset was treated as a discovery cohort. Every discovery cohort repertoire had been produced on one sequencing platform. HLA typing covered class I and class II loci at four-digit resolution. Typing coverage varied by locus: roughly 629-640 donors for A, B, C, DRB1 and DQB1; approximately 560 for DQA1; approximately 610 for DPA1; some 470 for DPB1. Several DR-DQ haplotypes were handled as single units for association and clustering because linkage in the cohort was strong. On average, roughly 250,000 unique TCR beta nucleotide sequences were sequenced per donor among several hundred genotyped donors of the cohort, with approximately 18% of those sequences being non-productive.

As regards this clone: The antigen this receptor binds is unknown. Per-nucleotide qualities are absent, and no much larger clonotype sits a single base away.

The investigation overall reported the following: HLA typing was unavailable for some donors at each locus, so association tests used only the typed subset. The 87-base-pair reads could not distinguish some IMGT-functional V segments, including TRBV6-2 and TRBV6-3, so those segments were excluded. A few of the identified cytomegalovirus-associated TCR beta chains were confirmed in vitro to be specific for cytomegalovirus antigens. In a later analysis, several top co-occurrence clusters were reported to appear linked to parvovirus B19, influenza, CMV and Epstein-Barr virus. Immune exposure information for the cohort was limited to CMV serostatus. A later analysis found that most CMV-associated TCR beta chains appeared HLA-restricted, with HLA associations seemingly driven largely by CMV exposure. When HLA alleles, especially DR and DQ, strongly co-occurred, attributing TCR associations to individual alleles was difficult. A later analysis associated roughly 17,000 TCR beta sequences with specific HLA alleles at a false discovery rate of 0.05. In a later genetic analysis, a missense DCLRE1C variant was associated with V-gene and J-gene trimming of TCR beta chains, and the association was replicated in an independent cohort. Across donors, most TCR sequences were observed very rarely, whereas some public TCRs were present in many individuals. In a later analysis, HLA-associated TCR beta chains showed more clonal expansion and lower generation probabilities than non-associated chains that were equally common. In both the original and validation cohorts, the classifier was reported to diagnose cytomegalovirus status with high specificity and sensitivity. In the study, about 150 TCR beta chains were listed as associated with cytomegalovirus. The cohort was sequenced for TCR beta chains only, and without alpha or paired-chain data the features that could be detected were limited. A cluster of highly shared sequence variants was judged likely to represent a technical artifact of the sequencing pipeline. A further reported finding was that TCR beta sequences accurately predicted the HLA-A and HLA-B alleles for most subjects in the first cohort. In a later analysis, the rate of TCR association differed among HLA loci, with DRB1 alleles having the most associated TCRs and HLA-C alleles having the fewest. Correlated functional status among segregating V segments might reflect linkage disequilibrium, but an unknown experimental factor could not be ruled out. The authors suggested that the approach could potentially be extended to other disease states and immunological phenotypes. Sequencing depth was assumed to be roughly uniform across donors in the presence/absence analyses, though that assumption may not hold. In an earlier analysis of fewer than 750 of the donors, most TCR beta V segments were observed in productive rearrangements about 87% or about 30% of the time, broadly matching IMGT annotations. Compared with the approximately 720-donor mean, donors in an Asian-associated ancestry cluster had fewer N-insertions in productive TCRs, according to a later genetic analysis. Because counts were too low, more than 15 rarely observed V segments, including chromosome 9 orphons, were excluded from the earlier analysis of 587 of the donors.

In total, approximately 700 healthy bone marrow donors made up the cohort. All cohort members were sampled while nominally healthy, although unrecorded immune exposures were likely present. The donor was CMV seronegative and was included in the group of 352 seronegative cohort members. Each donor provided a peripheral blood sample, and peripheral blood mononuclear cells were used for TCR beta sequencing. Genomic DNA extraction from the blood cell samples was performed with the Qiagen DNeasy Blood Extraction Kit. Via the germline V gene (reference sequence), CDR1 is GTSNPN and CDR2 SVGIG. V and J are trimmed by 0 bases and 8 bases, and the gene matches miss 9 bases of the junction. Including cysteine and phenylalanine, the CDR3 has 15 amino acids. CDR3 DNA only is kept here, 45 bases in frame from base 1. Libraries were constructed by the immunoSEQ multiplex PCR assay. The multiplex PCR relied on a mix of 60 forward primers for TCR Vbeta segments and 13 reverse primers for TCR Jbeta segments. The CDR3 region of rearranged TCR beta genes was amplified from genomic DNA with a multiplex PCR assay. Amplified TCR beta libraries were sequenced as 87-base-pair reads on the Illumina HiSeq System. Concerning the study's data processing: A later analysis counted tens of millions of unique TCR beta chains across the 550 to 750 repertoires, and around 9.9 million of these chains were shared by at least two donors. A nearest-neighbor algorithm error-corrected the raw reads and collapsed the reads into unique sequences, merging closely related sequences to remove PCR and sequencing errors. To assign V, D and J gene segments, CDR3 sequences were aligned to IMGT reference sequences. Each retained sequence needed at least a six-nucleotide match to both a V gene segment and a J gene segment. A rearrangement counted as productive if the CDR3 had no stop codons and remained in frame with V and J, and every other rearrangement counted as non-productive. CDR3 was defined according to IMGT convention as the region running from the second conserved V-encoded cysteine to the conserved J-encoded phenylalanine. The earlier analysis of 450 to 750 of the donors excluded any sequence lacking an unambiguous match to a single V gene segment. An earlier analysis of some 500 of the donors classified V segments as functional when productive rearrangements were above 56.7% and as segregating when the standard deviation between donors was above 5%. A statistical classification framework was built to diagnose cytomegalovirus status from the catalog of TCR beta chain sequences. V and J gene assignment, in a later analysis, came from comparing TCR nucleotide sequences with IMGT/GENE-DB human TR gene sequences. Using the TCRdist pipeline, a later analysis assigned CDR3 sequences along with most-parsimonious VDJ recombination scenarios. In a later analysis, each TCR beta chain was defined by its CDR3 amino acid sequence together with its V-gene family, and reads lacking a unique V-gene family were excluded. In a later analysis, 500 to 650 highly shared, low-generation-probability nucleotide sequences were removed to address suspected cross-contamination and a sequencing artifact. In a later analysis, a clonal expansion index was calculated for each public chain from normalized within-repertoire ranks of inferred template counts. Generation probabilities in a later analysis came from a VDJ recombination model fitted to out-of-frame rearrangements, and those results were checked against IGoR. In a later analysis, hypergeometric tests were used to score TCR-TCR, TCR-HLA and TCR-CMV co-occurrence, with a repertoire-size bias correction applied to TCR pairs. To estimate false discovery rates, a later analysis permuted the HLA or CMV assignments 20 times. In a later analysis, co-occurring TCRs were grouped with DBSCAN, and TCRdist sequence similarity was added when clustering was performed within HLA-allele-positive subsets. Repertoires with fewer than 30,000 or more than 120,000 public chains, plus five repertoires with anomalous nucleotide sharing, were excluded from co-occurrence clustering. What TCRdb holds here is the immuneACCESS table cut down to in-frame rearrangements. Part of the clones is not present; checked against another copy, under half of the missing clones reflect an unresolved V gene, and the others are unexplained. V and J calls and clone size are copied from that table; D and trimming were computed from the DNA. This sample holds 200,000 to 250,000 clones; almost 80% were observed only once. The ten biggest clones cover 3% to 4.5% of the sample.

This TCR was sampled from a male donor in good health and CMV-seronegative. Sequencing was performed on PBMCs. Rearrangement joined TRBV30 to TRBJ2-4, and TRBD1 matches 8 of the central bases. CDR3 loop: CAWSVWQGAFDIQYF. The sequenced DNA is TGTGCCTGGAGTGTCTGGCAGGGGGCCTTCGACATTCAGTACTTC.